One and the same sample provided the 21 T cell receptor beta chains below, sequenced in a study of cytomegalovirus exposure and HLA in healthy donors. Repertoires were generated with immunoSEQ multiplex PCR, while TCRdb's copy carries only in-frame clones and drops some. The table includes some 63,000 clones, around 90% detected once. Sequencing was carried out using PBMCs. All receptors come from a woman aged 18 to 35 in good health and CMV-seronegative.

The chain combines TRBV6-1 with TRBJ1-2, with D possibly being TRBD1 (6 bases). The CDR3 has 13 residues. Trimming left V 1 base short and J 8 bases short, with 11 bases between. Germline V gene lookup returns CDR1 MNHNS and CDR2 SASEGT. This CDR3 reads CASSEVSQGGYTF. The CDR3 DNA reads TGTGCCAGCAGTGAAGTATCCCAGGGGGGCTACACCTTC.

The genes are TRBV4-1 and TRBJ1-1; the D is unclear. This CDR3 spans 12 amino acids. Trimming took off 6 bases at V and 1 base at J, with 6 bases between the two ends. Germline CDR1 is MGHRA and CDR2 is YSYEKL. This CDR3 is CASSRGNTEAFF. CDR3 nucleotides: TGCGCCAGCAGTCGAGGGAACACTGAAGCTTTCTTT.

This clone was seen only once. For the CDR3, the DNA is TGCGCCAGCAGCTTTGGTGGCAGGATTAATGAAAAACTGTTTTTT. Translated: CASSFGGRINEKLFF. The V call is TRBV5-1, the J call TRBJ1-4; D ambiguous. This CDR3 comprises 15 residues. Trimming cost V 2 bases and J 4 bases, with 12 bases left between them. Germline CDR1 reads SGHRS; CDR2 reads YFSETQ.

The chain has TRBV6-5 and TRBJ2-7, with TRBD1 matching over 7 bases. This CDR3 spans 15 amino acids. V dropped 5 bases and J dropped 6; count of bases not matched to a gene: 13. Germline V gene data show CDR1 as MNHEY and CDR2 as SVGAGI. The CDR3 bases are TGTGCCAGCAGTCCGGACAGGCGTCGCCCGGGCGAGCAGTACTTC. Translating gives CASSPDRRRPGEQYF.

Points on this clone: At one boundary the junction diverges from the germline segment, which might be a read error. V is TRBV18 and J is TRBJ2-5, with 9 nucleotides matching TRBD1. The CDR3 is 15 amino acids. The germline gives CDR1 KGHSH, CDR2 LQKENI. In nucleotides, the CDR3 is TGTGCCAGCTCGCCACCGGGGACAGGGAAAGAGACCCAGTACTTC. Translation gives CASSPPGTGKETQYF. Together with reference TRBV18 and TRBJ2-5, the CDR3 gives the full variable domain: NAGVMQNPRHLVRRRGQEARLRCSPMKGHSHVYWYRQLPEEGLKFMVYLQKENIIDESGMPKERFSAEFPKEGPSILRIQQVVRGDSAAYFCASSPPGTGKETQYFGPGTRLLVL.

This sequence joins TRBV5-1 and TRBJ1-3; D call uncertain. Germline CDR1 SGHRS, CDR2 YFSETQ. The CDR3 runs to 14 residues. Trimming cost V 1 base and J 0 bases, with 5 bases left between them. Here the CDR3 reads CASSLTDSGNTIYF. CDR3 coding DNA: TGCGCCAGCAGCTTGACAGACTCTGGAAACACCATATATTTT.

V gene TRBV4-2 combines with J gene TRBJ2-7, with 10 bases matching TRBD2. This CDR3 is 15 amino acids long. The germline V gene has CDR1 LGHNA and CDR2 YNFKEQ. The junction had 3 bases not matched to a gene; V was cut back by 2 bases and J by 2 bases. CDR3 region: CASSQRTSGPYEQYF. The CDR3 DNA is TGTGCCAGCAGCCAACGGACTAGCGGACCCTACGAGCAGTACTTC.

The CDR3 spells CASSLGSGYTGELFF. CDR3 nucleotides: TGTGCCAGCAGCCTCGGGAGCGGGTACACCGGGGAGCTGTTTTTT. This chain connects TRBV11-2 to TRBJ2-2, with D maybe TRBD2 (6 bases). Germline values: CDR1 SGHAT, CDR2 FQNNGV. V lost 5 bases to trimming and J lost 3 bases, with 13 bases between them. The CDR3 runs to 15 residues.

The rearrangement uses TRBV28 and TRBJ2-7, with D perhaps TRBD2 (6 bases). V shed 2 bases and J shed 2 bases, with 10 bases lying between them. CDR3 length equals 14 residues. Germline assignment: CDR1 MDHEN and CDR2 SYDVKM. The CDR3: CASSLARTTYEQYF. CDR3 DNA: TGTGCCAGCAGTTTAGCCAGGACTACCTACGAGCAGTACTTC.

The chain uses TRBV7-9 and TRBJ1-3, with D tentatively TRBD1 (6 bases). Germline assignment: CDR1 SEHNR and CDR2 FQNEAQ (reference sequence). Trimming shortened V by 4 bases and J by 3 bases, and 16 bases separated the two germline ends. This CDR3 is 16 amino acids long. The CDR3 bases are TGTGCCAGCAGCTCCGACCCCTACAGGGATGGAAACACCATATATTTT. Translating gives CASSSDPYRDGNTIYF.

This clone was seen only once. This chain uses TRBV6-5 with TRBJ2-7; 7 bases align to TRBD2. Germline V gene lookup returns CDR1 MNHEY and CDR2 SVGAGI. Trimming removed 2 bases from V and 6 bases from J; junction bases left unmatched: 4. This CDR3 has 13 residues. This chain's CDR3 is CASSYGSSGEQYF. The CDR3 DNA follows: TGTGCCAGCAGTTACGGGTCTAGCGGCGAGCAGTACTTC.

The chain has TRBV4-1 and TRBJ2-7, with D tentatively TRBD1 (6 bases). Germline CDR1 MGHRA, CDR2 YSYEKL. V shed 0 bases and J shed 7 bases, with 19 bases lying between them. The CDR3 has 16 amino acids. The CDR3: CASSQEPTLGAGEQYF. In DNA, the CDR3 is TGCGCCAGCAGCCAAGAACCAACCTTGGGGGCTGGGGAGCAGTACTTC.

This chain joins TRBV7-9 and TRBJ2-5; 11 positions match TRBD2. V shed 11 bases and J 2 bases; nucleotides not matched to a gene: 7. CDR1 is SEHNR and CDR2 is FQNEAQ in the germline V gene (reference sequence). The CDR3 loop spans 14 amino acids. Written as DNA, the CDR3 is TGTGCCGGACGGGGGACTAGCGGACAAGAGACCCAGTACTTC. Its protein product is CAGRGTSGQETQYF.

This clone is a singleton in its sample. This chain uses TRBV7-9 with TRBJ2-7; D possibly corresponds to TRBD1 (5 bases). The CDR3 is 14 amino acids. V was trimmed by 2 bases and J by 6 bases, leaving 14 bases between them. CDR1 is SEHNR, CDR2 FQNEAQ, per germline (reference sequence). CDR3 region: CASSLIRDRSEQYF. In DNA form, the CDR3 reads TGTGCCAGCAGCTTAATTCGCGACAGATCCGAGCAGTACTTC.

The V and J genes are TRBV15 and TRBJ1-5, with D possibly matching TRBD1 (5 bases). The CDR3 consists of 15 residues. CDR1 LNHNV and CDR2 YYDKDF come from the germline V gene (reference sequence). V was clipped by 0 bases and J by 7 bases, with 13 bases between them. DNA of the CDR3: TGTGCCACCAGCAGAGATGGCAGGGTGGGCCAGCCCCAGCATTTT. This gives the protein CATSRDGRVGQPQHF.

CDR3 sequence reads: CASSPHTAYEQYF. The DNA of the CDR3 is TGTGCCAGCAGCCCTCACACAGCCTACGAGCAGTACTTC. The gene calls are TRBV7-9 and TRBJ2-7, with unresolved D. The CDR3 consists of 13 residues. The germline gives CDR1 SEHNR, CDR2 FQNEAQ (reference sequence). The V end lost 5 bases, the J end lost 2 bases, and 10 bases lay between the germline ends.

The chain recombines TRBV10-3 with TRBJ1-1; D is possibly TRBD1 (6 bases). There are 13 residues in the CDR3. V lost 6 bases and J lost 1, with 9 bases in between. CDR1 is ENHRY, CDR2 SYGVKD, per germline. CDR3 sequence reads: CAISSTGNTEAFF. CDR3 nucleotide sequence: TGTGCCATCAGCTCGACAGGGAACACTGAAGCTTTCTTT.

This clone was observed once. The chain links TRBV19 to TRBJ2-2; unclear D gene. The CDR3 extends over 14 amino acids. The germline V and J ends were trimmed by 11 bases and 0 bases, with 13 bases remaining between them. Germline V gene lookup returns CDR1 LNHDA and CDR2 SQIVND (reference sequence). This CDR3 reads CASQTPTNTGELFF. The CDR3 coding sequence is TGTGCCTCCCAAACCCCTACGAACACCGGGGAGCTGTTTTTT. The variable domain in full, with the rest retrieved from reference TRBV19 and TRBJ2-2, is DGGITQSPKYLFRKEGQNVTLSCEQNLNHDAMYWYRQDPGQGLRLIYYSQIVNDFQKGDIAEGYSVSREKKESFPLTVTSAQKNPTAFYLCASQTPTNTGELFFGEGSRLTVL.

The rearrangement links TRBV14 to TRBJ2-1; 11 positions match TRBD2. The V and J ends lost 4 bases and 15 bases, in that order; junction bases with no gene match: 14. The CDR3 consists of 15 residues. In germline, CDR1 is SGHDN, CDR2 FVKESK. This CDR3 reads CASSPGTSGVRVGFF. The DNA of the CDR3 is TGTGCCAGCAGCCCGGGGACTAGCGGTGTTCGCGTGGGGTTCTTC.

The chain carries TRBV30 and TRBJ2-5; D remains unclear. The V gene's germline CDR1 is GTSNPN and CDR2 SVGIG (reference sequence). V lost 5 bases to trimming and J lost 6 bases, with 13 bases between them. The length of the CDR3 is 12 residues. The CDR3 DNA is TGTGCCTGGGGAATAGCCTCCCAGACCCAGTACTTC. It is translated as CAWGIASQTQYF. Variable domain in full (rest from reference TRBV30 and TRBJ2-5): SQTIHQWPATLVQPVGSPLSLECTVEGTSNPNLYWYRQAAGRGLQLLFYSVGIGQISSEVPQNLSASRPQDRQFILSSKKLLLSDSGFYLCAWGIASQTQYFGPGTRLLVL.

This clone was found once. The rearrangement uses TRBV27 and TRBJ1-5; D might be TRBD1 (5 bases). The CDR3 runs 14 residues. Germline assignment: CDR1 MNHEY and CDR2 SMNVEV (reference sequence). V was shortened by 3 bases and J by 11 bases, with 17 bases between the two germline ends. As DNA, the CDR3 is TGTGCCAGCAGTTTCACCACAGGCGTAGAGGCCCAGCATTTT. Translation: CASSFTTGVEAQHF.